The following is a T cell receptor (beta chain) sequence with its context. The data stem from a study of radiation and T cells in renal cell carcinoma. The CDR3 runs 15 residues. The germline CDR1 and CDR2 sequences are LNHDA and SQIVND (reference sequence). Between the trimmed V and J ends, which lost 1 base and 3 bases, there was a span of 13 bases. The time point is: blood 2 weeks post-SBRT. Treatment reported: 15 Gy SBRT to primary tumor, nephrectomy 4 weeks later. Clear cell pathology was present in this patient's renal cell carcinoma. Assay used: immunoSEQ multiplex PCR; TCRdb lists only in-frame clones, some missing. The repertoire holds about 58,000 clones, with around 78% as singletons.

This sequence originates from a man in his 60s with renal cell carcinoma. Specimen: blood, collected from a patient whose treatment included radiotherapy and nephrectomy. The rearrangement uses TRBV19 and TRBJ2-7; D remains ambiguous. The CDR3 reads CASSIVAGNYYEQYF. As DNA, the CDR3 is TGTGCCAGTAGTATAGTGGCAGGTAATTACTACGAGCAGTACTTC. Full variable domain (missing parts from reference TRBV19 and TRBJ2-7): DGGITQSPKYLFRKEGQNVTLSCEQNLNHDAMYWYRQDPGQGLRLIYYSQIVNDFQKGDIAEGYSVSREKKESFPLTVTSAQKNPTAFYLCASSIVAGNYYEQYFGPGTRLTVT.